The rows below give T cell receptor beta chains drawn from one sample of a study of blood T cells in healthy people across ages. Using its own MiXCR run on the 5' RACE reads, TCRdb lists one record per CDR3 protein. This sample yields 1,100,000 or so distinct CDR3 sequences, of which 40% to 50% are seen a single time; about 20% belongs to the top ten. Sequencing was performed on blood. The origin of the receptors is an older woman in good health. The CDR3 runs from the conserved cysteine through the conserved F or W. A D gene is named only where the DNA matches it firmly. Clone sizes are given selectively: once, few, many, or a class where the clone is expanded.

.	TRBV15	few	TRBJ1-1	TGTGCCACCAGTTTCGGAATTCTCAACACTGAAGCTTTCTTT	CATSFGILNTEAFF
.	TRBV9	.	TRBJ2-5	TGTGCCAGCAGCGTAGTCCCGGGGGCAGGAGAGACCCAGTACTTC	CASSVVPGAGETQYF
.	TRBV25-1	.	TRBJ2-1	TGTGCCAGCAGTGTAACCGGGCGTACCAGTGAGCAGTTCTTC	CASSVTGRTSEQFF
TRBD1	TRBV20-1	.	TRBJ2-7	TGCAGTGCGGAAACAGGGGGAGCGTACGAGCAGTACTTC	CSAETGGAYEQYF
.	TRBV29-1	many	TRBJ2-5	TGCAGCGTTGTTCAGGGGCAAGAGACCCAGTACTTC	CSVVQGQETQYF
TRBD2	TRBV5-1	.	TRBJ2-3	TGCGCCAGCAGCTTGGGGGTAGCGGGAGCAGATACGCAGTATTTT	CASSLGVAGADTQYF
TRBD2	TRBV6-5	.	TRBJ2-1	TGTGCCAGCAGTTACCCCGGGACTAGCGGGAGTCTCTCCTACAATGAGCAGTTCTTC	CASSYPGTSGSLSYNEQFF
.	TRBV5-4	.	TRBJ1-1	TGTGCCAGCTTCGGAGGGAATGAAGCTTTCTTT	CASFGGNEAFF
TRBD2	TRBV20-1	.	TRBJ2-1	TGCAGTGCTAGCTCCACTAGCGATGAGCAGTTCTTC	CSASSTSDEQFF
TRBD1	TRBV28	few	TRBJ2-2	TGTGCCAGCAGTTCCGCATACCGGGACAGGGGGCTGAGCGGGGAGCTGTTTTTT	CASSSAYRDRGLSGELFF
.	TRBV14	.	TRBJ2-1	TGTGCCAGCAGCCCCCGGACACAAGGGCAGTTCTTC	CASSPRTQGQFF
.	TRBV5-5	.	TRBJ2-5	TGTGCCAGCAGCTCCCCCGTGCTACAGGAGACCCAGTACTTC	CASSSPVLQETQYF
.	TRBV7-6	.	TRBJ2-3	TGTGCCAGCAGCTTAACAGGAGCGCCAGATACGCAGTATTTT	CASSLTGAPDTQYF
.	TRBV15	.	TRBJ2-3	TGTGCCACCAGCCCCTTAGGAGAGGGCACAGATACGCAGTATTTT	CATSPLGEGTDTQYF
.	TRBV20-1	few	TRBJ2-7	TGCAGTGTAGATAGGTCCGTCTCCTACGAGCAGTACTTC	CSVDRSVSYEQYF
TRBD2	TRBV4-1	.	TRBJ2-1	TGCGCCAGCAGCCAAGGTGCTAGCGGGATGGTTTATGAGCAGTTCTTC	CASSQGASGMVYEQFF
.	TRBV7-2	.	TRBJ2-5	TGTGCCAGCAGCTTAGCGACTCCTACGGCCCAGTACTTC	CASSLATPTAQYF
TRBD2	TRBV5-1	.	TRBJ2-3	TGCGCCAGCAGCGAAGCGGGAGGACCCACCGATACGCAGTATTTT	CASSEAGGPTDTQYF
.	TRBV9	.	TRBJ2-3	TGTGCCAGCAGTTTGAATCAGGCGGGAACCACCACAGATACGCAGTATTTT	CASSLNQAGTTTDTQYF
TRBD2	TRBV24-1	.	TRBJ2-7	TGTGCCACCAGTGTGACTAGCGGGAGGTCCTACGAGCAGTACTTC	CATSVTSGRSYEQYF
TRBD2	TRBV7-6	.	TRBJ2-7	TGTGCCAGCAGCTTAGCCCCGGCGGGAGGAAGCTCCTACGAGCAGTACTTC	CASSLAPAGGSSYEQYF
.	TRBV9	.	TRBJ2-4	TGTGCCAGCAGCGTAGGAAAGGGTTTGAACATTCAGTACTTC	CASSVGKGLNIQYF
TRBD2	TRBV20-1	few	TRBJ2-7	TGCAGTGCTGGGACTAGCGGGAGGAGCCCTTACGAGCAGTACTTC	CSAGTSGRSPYEQYF
.	TRBV20-1	few	TRBJ2-1	TGCAGTGGACGAGCGGTGGCAAATGAGCAGTTCTTC	CSGRAVANEQFF
.	TRBV5-1	.	TRBJ2-1	TGCGCCAGCAGCTTAATACCGGGGTACAATGAGCAGTTCTTC	CASSLIPGYNEQFF
TRBD2	TRBV4-1	few	TRBJ2-7	TGCGCCAGCAGCTTAGCGGGAGGCAACTACTACGAGCAGTACTTC	CASSLAGGNYYEQYF
TRBD2	TRBV12-3/TRBV12-4	.	TRBJ2-3	TGTGCCAGCAGCCTGACTAGCGGGAGACTGAACACAGATACGCAGTATTTT	CASSLTSGRLNTDTQYF
TRBD2	TRBV5-1	many	TRBJ2-1	TGCGCCAGCAGCTTGGGAGCGGCTAGCGGATCCAATGAGCAGTTCTTC	CASSLGAASGSNEQFF
TRBD2	TRBV27	many	TRBJ2-4	TGTGCCAGCAGTTCCTTGCTAGCGGGCAAAAACATTCAGTACTTC	CASSSLLAGKNIQYF
.	TRBV28	.	TRBJ2-4	TGTGCCAGCAGTTTATTTACAGAGCTAGCCAAAAACATTCAGTACTTC	CASSLFTELAKNIQYF
.	TRBV30	.	TRBJ1-4	TGTGCCTGGAAAGCACGTGGGAATGAAAAACTGTTTTTT	CAWKARGNEKLFF
TRBD2	TRBV20-1	.	TRBJ2-5	TGCAGTGCTAGGCCACCCGGATTAGCGGGAGGGCCGGGGGCCCAGTACTTC	CSARPPGLAGGPGAQYF
TRBD1	TRBV20-1	many	TRBJ2-5	TGCAGTGCTAATACAGGGGGCAAAGAGACCCAGTACTTC	CSANTGGKETQYF
.	TRBV6-2/TRBV6-3	.	TRBJ1-6	TGTGCCAGCAGTGGCCGGGACTACGGGTCCTCACCCCTCCACTTT	CASSGRDYGSSPLHF
.	TRBV5-6	.	TRBJ2-7	TGTGCCAGCAGCTCCCTTGGCGGAGAGCAGTACTTC	CASSSLGGEQYF
TRBD1	TRBV29-1	.	TRBJ2-7	TGCAGCGTGAGACAGGGTCGGACCTCCTACGAGCAGTACTTC	CSVRQGRTSYEQYF
.	TRBV6-5	.	TRBJ2-7	TGTGCCAGCAGTTACTCGGAGTATTTCGAGCAGTACTTC	CASSYSEYFEQYF
TRBD1	TRBV29-1	.	TRBJ2-2	TGCAGCGTGGCCGATACAGGGGCCGGCGGGGAGCTGTTTTTT	CSVADTGAGGELFF
.	TRBV7-2	.	TRBJ2-5	TGTGCCAGCAGCACCGGGCCGCGTCGGGAGACCCAGTACTTC	CASSTGPRRETQYF
.	TRBV21-1	.	TRBJ2-5	TGTGCCAGCAGCAAGCGACTAGAAGAGACCCAGTACTTC	CASSKRLEETQYF
.	TRBV12-5	.	TRBJ1-2	TGTGCTAGTGGTTTGGTACACCCCGGACCCGGGGGCTATGGCTACACCTTC	CASGLVHPGPGGYGYTF
.	TRBV20-1	few	TRBJ2-4	TGCAGTGCTAGGGAGTCCTGGGGAAACATTCAGTACTTC	CSARESWGNIQYF
TRBD1	TRBV9	.	TRBJ1-2	TGTGCCAGCAGCGTACGGGGACAGTCCTATGGCTACACCTTC	CASSVRGQSYGYTF
.	TRBV10-1	.	TRBJ2-3	TGCGCCAGCTCCCTCTCCGGGGACTCCCGGGATACGCAGTATTTT	CASSLSGDSRDTQYF
TRBD1	TRBV15	few	TRBJ2-5	TGTGCCACCAGCAGACAATGGAGGACAGGGGGACCTGGGGAGACCCAGTACTTC	CATSRQWRTGGPGETQYF
.	TRBV6-5	.	TRBJ2-1	TGTGCCAGCAGTTCCATAGGGGGAACCCAGCGGGGAAAGTTCAATGAGCAGTTCTTC	CASSSIGGTQRGKFNEQFF
TRBD1	TRBV3-1	.	TRBJ2-1	TGTGCCAGCAGCCAAGATCAGGGGGCGGGCAGCTCCTACAATGAGCAGTTCTTC	CASSQDQGAGSSYNEQFF
TRBD2	TRBV20-1	once	TRBJ2-1	TGCAGTGCTAGGACGCTAGCGGGAGTCTACAATGAGCAGTTCTTC	CSARTLAGVYNEQFF
.	TRBV10-3	few	TRBJ2-7	TGTGCCATCAGTGAGAGGACGGCGGTACCTACGGAGCAGTACTTC	CAISERTAVPTEQYF
.	TRBV20-1	few	TRBJ1-2	TGCAGTGCTAGAACCTGGATGGGCTATGGCTACACCTTC	CSARTWMGYGYTF
TRBD2	TRBV7-9	few	TRBJ2-5	TGTGCCAGCAGCTCGTTGCGGGAGAGGGTCGAGACCCAGTACTTC	CASSSLRERVETQYF
.	TRBV20-1	.	TRBJ2-3	TGCAGTGCTAGAGAGGCCCTTGCAGATACGCAGTATTTT	CSAREALADTQYF
.	TRBV27	.	TRBJ1-1	TGTGCCAGCATGGAGCCGAACACAGGTGAAGCTTTCTTT	CASMEPNTGEAFF
.	TRBV9	.	TRBJ2-1	TGTGCCAGCAGCGTAGGAGTGGCCTACAATGAGCAGTTCTTC	CASSVGVAYNEQFF
TRBD2	TRBV6-5	.	TRBJ2-7	TGTGCCAGCAGTTACGGTACAGCGGGAGCTTCCTACGAGCAGTACTTC	CASSYGTAGASYEQYF
.	TRBV14	few	TRBJ1-4	TGTGCCACCTACCCACAGACGACAGGTCCTTTAACTAATGAAAAACTGTTTTTT	CATYPQTTGPLTNEKLFF
.	TRBV20-1	.	TRBJ1-2	TGCAGTGCTGAAACAGGATTACTAAACTATGGCTACACCTTC	CSAETGLLNYGYTF
TRBD2	TRBV6-6	few	TRBJ2-7	TGTGCCAGCAACCTCGGGGGGGGGAGCTCCTACGAGCAGTACTTC	CASNLGGGSSYEQYF
.	TRBV7-6	many	TRBJ2-5	TGTGCCAGCAGCTTAGTAGAAACTGCCTTTCAGTACTTC	CASSLVETAFQYF